This T cell receptor beta chain was captured in a study of blood T cells in healthy people across ages. Study-wide results and limits: Donor CMV status was unknown, possibly confounding expanded clonotype changes.

The CDR3 extends over 11 amino acids. Germline assignment: CDR1 DFQATT and CDR2 SNEGSKA (reference sequence). A J-beta primer mix and a sample-barcoded 5' primer were used in a second PCR of roughly 7 to 12 cycles. TCRdb reanalysed the 5' RACE reads using MiXCR and keeps one entry per CDR3 protein. The sample includes about 1 million distinct CDR3 sequences, under 55% seen only once; the top ten take approximately 17%. As for this clonotype: No antigen is known for it.

V and J are TRBV20-1 and TRBJ2-4; D not resolved. Gene TRBJ2-7 matches the end of the DNA better, so the J call may be wrong. The sequenced sample was blood. The sequence came from an older woman in good health. The CDR3 bases are TGCAGTGCCCGCCTCCAATACGAGCAGTACTTC. Translated: CSARLQYEQYF.